This TCR beta chain came from a study of T cells after yellow fever vaccination. Turning to the study itself: Preparation used SMART-Seq v4 Ultra Low Input for the low-cell-number fractions. Study-wide findings and caveats: Clonotypes found in both CD4 and CD8 compartments made up a small share. From the bulk population, abundant clonotypes could contaminate and appear within FACS-sorted repertoires.

TCRdb recomputed calls from the 5' RACE reads with MiXCR, one row per CDR3 protein. The table lists some 120,000 distinct CDR3 sequences, 13% to 15% of them singletons. This clonotype appeared many times. Its target is not known. The germline CDR1 and CDR2 sequences are MGHRA and YSYEKL. The CDR3 extends over 14 amino acids. V was pared by 0 bases and J by 5 bases, with 10 bases between. The input for sequencing was CD8+ T cells sorted from PBMCs, taken 5 days after the yellow fever booster vaccination. This receptor was identified in a man between 18 and 35 years old who received the YFV17D yellow fever vaccine. The V gene is TRBV4-1, the J gene TRBJ2-5; D is ambiguous. The chain's CDR3 is CASSQEARWETQYF. The CDR3, as DNA: TGCGCCAGCAGCCAAGAAGCTCGTTGGGAGACCCAGTACTTC.